This T cell receptor (beta chain) was retrieved from a study of beta chain features in type 1 diabetes. Of the isolated RNA, all was reverse transcribed, and so the sequenced material was expressed TCRB transcripts. The protocol was immunoSEQ multiplex PCR, while the TCRdb copy is restricted to in-frame clones and leaves out a portion. The sample has 250,000 to 350,000 clones; around 16% are singletons. With regard to this clone: Its specificity is not known.

Study results and limitations: All four CD4+ subsets from Type 1 diabetes patients carried moderately but significantly shorter TCRB CDR3s. In cDNA sequencing, cells with high TCR expression could be over-represented.

This TCR was sampled from a man between 18 and 35 years old with type 1 diabetes. Material for sequencing was naive CD4+ T cells from blood.

For the CDR3, the DNA is TGTGCCAGCAGCCAAGTCTGGGAGATCCCCGGGGAGCTGTTTTTT. Translation: CASSQVWEIPGELFF. The gene calls are TRBV4-2 and TRBJ2-2, with a tentative D call TRBD2 (5 bases). The CDR3 extends over 15 amino acids. The germline CDR1 and CDR2 sequences are LGHNA and YNFKEQ. Trimming removed 1 base from V and 6 bases from J, with 12 bases in between.